This T cell receptor (beta chain) was observed in a study of T-cell reconstitution after alpha-beta-depleted transplantation in children. Study-wide results and caveats: Two months or so post-transplant, alpha-beta T cells reportedly derived from several hundred expanded graft clones. Where some patients showed high TCRbeta diversity at day 60, it came from recipient T cells and thymic progenitors that had survived. One year post-transplant, T-cell counts and diversity were largely derived from T cells produced anew.

Concerning this clonotype itself: Its matching antigen is unknown.

A library of TCRbeta sequences, prepared with unique molecular identifiers, was generated. Via MiXCR, TCRdb re-called the PCR reads, giving one row per CDR3 protein. This table has a few hundred thousand distinct CDR3 sequences, around 27% appearing once. This clonotype originated in a boy less than two years old with Wiskott-Aldrich syndrome, due to receive a stem cell transplant. The starting material was PBMCs, obtained before TCRalphabeta/CD19-depleted stem cell transplant.

CDR3 amino acids: CASLLDRLNTEAFF. As DNA, the CDR3 is TGTGCCAGCTTACTTGACAGGTTAAACACTGAAGCTTTCTTT. The V and J genes are TRBV18 and TRBJ1-1, with D perhaps TRBD1 (6 bases). This CDR3 contains 14 residues. Germline CDR1 and CDR2: KGHSH and LQKENI. Trimming pared 7 bases from V and 2 bases from J, leaving 14 bases between.